The T cell receptor (beta chain) described here comes from a study of post-analysis software for immune sequencing data. Overall study context: Included courses were relapsing-remitting and secondary progressive multiple sclerosis; progressive-relapsing multiple sclerosis was also included.

This clonotype was observed a handful of times. Its cognate antigen is unknown. Tagging with unique molecular identifiers was a feature of the TCR beta cDNA libraries. TCRdb reprocessed the PCR reads with MiXCR, giving one entry per CDR3 protein. The table lists roughly 670,000 distinct CDR3 sequences, over 45% of them singletons, with roughly 10% in the top ten. From germline, CDR1 is DFQATT and CDR2 SNEGSKA (reference sequence). This CDR3 comprises 13 residues. Trimming removed 3 bases from V and 0 bases from J, with 9 bases in between. General study findings and limits: A handful of TRBV segments were significantly more frequent in patients than in controls. TRBV5-6, TRBV5-1 and TRBV20-1 were among these segments.

The specimen sequenced was blood. The gene calls are TRBV20-1 and TRBJ2-7, with D possibly called TRBD1 or TRBD2 (6 bases each). This TCR was sampled from a girl aged 2 to 9 with multiple sclerosis. The CDR3 loop is CSASGGTSYEQYF. DNA for the CDR3: TGCAGTGCTAGCGGGGGCACCTCCTACGAGCAGTACTTC.